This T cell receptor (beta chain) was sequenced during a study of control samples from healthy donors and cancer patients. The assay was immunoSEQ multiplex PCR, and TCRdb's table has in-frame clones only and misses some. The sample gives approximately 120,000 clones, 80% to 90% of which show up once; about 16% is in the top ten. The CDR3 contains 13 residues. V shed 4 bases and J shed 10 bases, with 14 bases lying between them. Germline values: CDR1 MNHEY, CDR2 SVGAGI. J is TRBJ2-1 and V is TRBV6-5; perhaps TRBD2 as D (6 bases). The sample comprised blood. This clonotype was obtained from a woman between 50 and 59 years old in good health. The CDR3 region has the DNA TGTGCCAGCAGTTTACCGGGGGAGAGGGAGCAGTTCTTC. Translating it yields CASSLPGEREQFF.